The 27 T cell receptor beta chains in this list originate from one sample, sequenced in a study of high-grade serous ovarian cancer treatment subgroups. The assay was immunoSEQ multiplex PCR, and TCRdb's table has in-frame clones only and misses some. The sample consists of about 9,000 clones, more than 70% of them appearing once. The tumor samples were collected prior to definitive surgery or chemotherapy. Specimen: tumor tissue. The source is a human donor with high-grade serous ovarian cancer.

The chain is built from TRBV7-2 and TRBJ2-7; 11 bases align to TRBD2. The germline CDR1 and CDR2 sequences are SGHTA and FQGNSA. This CDR3 has 13 amino acids. The V gene end was trimmed by 5 bases and the J gene end by 7 bases; junction bases not matched to a gene: 4. CDR3 amino acids: CASSQTSGREQYF. The CDR3 coding sequence is TGTGCCAGCAGCCAAACTAGCGGGAGAGAGCAGTACTTC.

The chain recombines TRBV4-1 with TRBJ2-5, with TRBD2 matching over 10 bases. The J call is uncertain, as TRBJ2-7 better fits the DNA end. The CDR3 is made up of 15 amino acids. In germline, CDR1 is MGHRA, CDR2 YSYEKL. Here the CDR3 reads CASSQSGTSDYEQYF. The CDR3 region has the DNA TGCGCCAGCAGCCAATCTGGGACTAGCGACTACGAGCAGTACTTC.

The rearrangement joins TRBV4-2 to TRBJ2-2; TRBD1 is a possible D gene (6 bases). The V end was cut by 7 bases, the J end by 3 bases, with 12 bases between. Germline-derived CDR1 and CDR2 are LGHNA and YNFKEQ. This CDR3 has 14 residues. CDR3 coding DNA: TGTGCCAGCACCGGACAGTCCGACACCGGGGAGCTGTTTTTT. This encodes CASTGQSDTGELFF.

This chain connects TRBV18 to TRBJ1-5; TRBD1 matches at 8 bases. V was clipped by 5 bases and J by 3 bases; unmatched bases: 6. The germline V gene encodes CDR1 KGHSH and CDR2 LQKENI. CDR3 size: 15 residues. As DNA, the CDR3 is TGTGCCAGCTCATCCGGGACAGGAGACAATCAGCCCCAGCATTTT. The encoded protein is CASSSGTGDNQPQHF.

This chain uses TRBV6-5 with TRBJ1-2; D unclear. The V and J ends lost 7 bases and 0 bases respectively, with 9 bases between them. The CDR3 covers 13 residues. From germline, CDR1 is MNHEY and CDR2 SVGAGI. CDR3 DNA sequence: TGTGCCAGCACAAAGGGAGCTAACTATGGCTACACCTTC. It specifies CASTKGANYGYTF.

The chain combines TRBV28 with TRBJ2-1, with no clear D. The CDR3 has 19 residues. With 2 bases removed from V and 2 bases from J, the gap between germline ends came to 22 bases. CDR1 MDHEN and CDR2 SYDVKM come from the germline V gene. The CDR3 sequence is CASSLNIKAWGGPYNEQFF. The CDR3 DNA reads as TGTGCCAGCAGTTTAAATATCAAGGCTTGGGGTGGCCCCTACAATGAGCAGTTCTTC.

The CDR3 loop is CASSLARNTGELFF. The CDR3 coding sequence is TGCGCCAGCAGCTTAGCGAGGAACACCGGGGAGCTGTTTTTT. The V and J genes are TRBV10-1 and TRBJ2-2; TRBD2 might be the D (5 bases). In germline, CDR1 is WNHNN, CDR2 SYGVQD (reference sequence). The CDR3 runs 14 residues. Trimming took off 6 bases at V and 1 base at J, with 9 bases between the two ends.

The V gene is TRBV5-6, the J gene TRBJ2-5; TRBD1 matches at 7 bases. Judging by the DNA end, TRBJ2-7 fits better; the J call may be wrong. The germline V gene has CDR1 SGHDT and CDR2 YYEEEE. The CDR3 covers 14 residues. The CDR3 here is CASRRQGRGSEQYF. DNA of the CDR3: TGTGCCAGCAGGAGACAGGGCCGGGGCTCCGAGCAGTACTTC.

V and J are TRBV5-5 and TRBJ1-1; TRBD1 might be the D (5 bases). The V end was cut by 0 bases, the J end by 5 bases, with 8 bases between. Germline loops: CDR1 SGHKS, CDR2 YYEKEE (reference sequence). The CDR3 covers 13 residues. The CDR3 sequence is CASSLGRGTEAFF. The CDR3 DNA sequence: TGTGCCAGCAGCTTGGGGAGGGGAACTGAAGCTTTCTTT.

This chain joins TRBV19 and TRBJ2-4; 7 nucleotides line up with TRBD1. CDR1 LNHDA and CDR2 SQIVND come from the germline V gene (reference sequence). Trimming removed 0 bases from V and 1 base from J; junction bases left unmatched: 3. This CDR3 comprises 16 residues. DNA for the CDR3: TGTGCCAGTAGTATAGATCTCAGGGGGGCCAAAAACATTCAGTACTTC. Its protein is CASSIDLRGAKNIQYF. Filled out from reference TRBV19 and TRBJ2-4, the complete variable domain reads DGGITQSPKYLFRKEGQNVTLSCEQNLNHDAMYWYRQDPGQGLRLIYYSQIVNDFQKGDIAEGYSVSREKKESFPLTVTSAQKNPTAFYLCASSIDLRGAKNIQYFGAGTRLSVL.

The rearrangement joins TRBV6-5 to TRBJ1-1, with D tentatively TRBD1 (5 bases). The CDR3 sequence is 12 residues long. Trimming removed 6 bases from V and 3 bases from J, with 8 bases in between. From germline, CDR1 is MNHEY and CDR2 SVGAGI. The CDR3 region has the DNA TGTGCCAGCAGGGGGCCGGACACTGAAGCTTTCTTT. It is translated as CASRGPDTEAFF.

This clone was seen a handful of times. The genes are TRBV9 and TRBJ1-4, with 10 nucleotides matching TRBD1. Germline V gene data show CDR1 as SGDLS and CDR2 as YYNGEE. V lost 5 bases and J lost 10; bases outside the gene matches: 8. There are 14 residues in the CDR3. CDR3 coding DNA: TGTGCCAGCAGTGCGACAGGGGGCGCAGGAAAACTGTTTTTT. Its translation is CASSATGGAGKLFF.

J is TRBJ1-6 and V is TRBV7-9; 8 bases are a match to TRBD1. Germline V CDR1 and CDR2: SEHNR, FQNEAQ (reference sequence). V lost 5 bases and J lost 8; bases outside the gene matches: 11. The CDR3 totals 16 residues. The CDR3 sequence: CASSPFGQGRYSPLHF. As DNA, the CDR3 is TGTGCCAGCAGCCCGTTCGGACAGGGTAGATATTCACCCCTCCACTTT. The complete variable domain, with remaining parts taken from reference TRBV7-9 and TRBJ1-6, reads DTGVSQNPRHKITKRGQNVTFRCDPISEHNRLYWYRQTLGQGPEFLTYFQNEAQLEKSRLLSDRFSAERPKGSFSTLEIQRTEQGDSAMYLCASSPFGQGRYSPLHFGNGTRLTVT.

The chain links TRBV7-2 to TRBJ2-7, with TRBD2 matching 7 bases. Unmatched junction bases numbered 9, after V lost 4 bases and J lost 6 bases. From germline, CDR1 is SGHTA and CDR2 FQGNSA. The CDR3 has 14 amino acids. Written as DNA, the CDR3 is TGTGCCAGCAGCTCCCTTGGGGGGAGGGTCGAGCAGTACTTC. Translation gives CASSSLGGRVEQYF.

This chain joins TRBV5-1 and TRBJ2-5, with 9 positions matching TRBD1. J gave up 4 bases and V 3 bases, and 1 base lay outside the gene matches. Per germline, CDR1 SGHRS and CDR2 YFSETQ. This CDR3 has 13 residues. The CDR3 spells CASSYRGRETQYF. CDR3 coding DNA: TGCGCCAGCAGCTACAGGGGGCGAGAGACCCAGTACTTC.

The chain uses TRBV5-1 and TRBJ1-1; 8 bases agree with TRBD1. CDR1 SGHRS and CDR2 YFSETQ come from the germline V gene. Trimming cost V 0 bases and J 11 bases; bases outside gene matches: 6. The CDR3 consists of 13 residues. CDR3 sequence (DNA): TGCGCCAGCAGCTTGGGCGACAGGGGTCGTGCTTTCTTT. Its translation is CASSLGDRGRAFF.

The chain recombines TRBV29-1 with TRBJ2-7, with D unclear. The CDR3 spans 12 residues. From germline, CDR1 is SQVTM and CDR2 ANQGSEA. V shed 1 base and J shed 2 bases, with 6 bases lying between them. In DNA, the CDR3 is TGCAGCGTTGAAGGCTCAGCCTACGAGCAGTACTTC. The encoded protein is CSVEGSAYEQYF.

DNA for the CDR3: TGTGCCAGCAGCTTCCACACGCCCGGGAGGACAGAGACTTATGGCTACACCTTC. Amino acid sequence: CASSFHTPGRTETYGYTF. The chain links TRBV7-9 to TRBJ1-2; D might be TRBD1 (6 bases). Germline-derived CDR1 and CDR2 are SEHNR and FQNEAQ (reference sequence). V shed 3 bases and J shed 5 bases, with 25 bases lying between them. The CDR3 totals 18 residues.

The CDR3 region has the DNA TGTGCCAGCAGTAAAGCGGGAGGACACAATGAGCAGTTCTTC. Translated: CASSKAGGHNEQFF. The chain has TRBV25-1 and TRBJ2-1, with 9 bases matching TRBD2. CDR3 length equals 14 residues. Trimming took 5 bases from V and 5 from J; bases not matched to a gene: 4. Germline V gives CDR1 MGHDK, CDR2 SYGVNS.

This clone occurred once. This rearrangement joins TRBV5-1 to TRBJ2-1; 8 nucleotides align to TRBD2. CDR1 SGHRS and CDR2 YFSETQ come from the germline V gene. J was trimmed by 4 bases and V by 0 bases; bases with no gene match: 3. This CDR3 is built from 15 residues. CDR3 region: CASSLDLAGYNEQFF. As DNA, the CDR3 is TGCGCCAGCAGCTTGGATCTAGCGGGTTACAATGAGCAGTTCTTC.

The V gene is TRBV5-8, the J gene TRBJ2-1, with D possibly being TRBD1 (6 bases). The V end lost 2 bases, the J end lost 10 bases, and 19 bases lay between the germline ends. This CDR3 has 15 residues. The V gene's germline CDR1 is SGHTS and CDR2 YDEGEE. This CDR3 is CASSLGLTEDREQFF. CDR3 bases: TGTGCCAGCAGCTTAGGGCTAACCGAAGACAGGGAGCAGTTCTTC.

This chain connects TRBV4-3 to TRBJ1-4; TRBD1 is a possible D gene (5 bases). The germline gives CDR1 LGHNA, CDR2 YSLEER. V was trimmed by 0 bases and J by 8 bases, leaving 16 bases between them. The CDR3 contains 16 residues. The chain's CDR3 is CASSQEYGTGREKLFF. CDR3 DNA sequence: TGCGCCAGCAGCCAAGAGTACGGGACGGGGCGGGAAAAACTGTTTTTT.

This chain joins TRBV2 and TRBJ2-7; 8 bases line up with TRBD1. V lost 5 bases to trimming and J lost 3 bases; unmatched junction nucleotides: 3. The CDR3 runs to 13 residues. Per germline, CDR1 SNHLY and CDR2 FYNNEI. CDR3 DNA: TGTGCCAGCAGTATCGGGACAGGCTACGAGCAGTACTTC. Its protein is CASSIGTGYEQYF.

The chain employs TRBV2 and TRBJ2-3, with D unclear. The CDR3 sequence is 13 residues long. In germline, CDR1 is SNHLY, CDR2 FYNNEI. Trimming stripped 0 bases from V and 3 bases from J, with 4 bases between. CDR3 DNA sequence: TGTGCCAGCAGTGAAGCCCGGACAGATACGCAGTATTTT. Protein product: CASSEARTDTQYF.

The CDR3 sequence is CASSWGLAGGPGEQYF. CDR3 nucleotides: TGCGCCAGCAGCTGGGGACTAGCGGGAGGGCCAGGCGAGCAGTACTTC. The chain employs TRBV5-1 and TRBJ2-7, with TRBD2 identical over 16 bases. CDR3 size: 16 residues. Germline CDR1 reads SGHRS; CDR2 reads YFSETQ. The V and J ends lost 3 bases and 6 bases, in that order; junction bases with no gene match: 6.

The rearrangement uses TRBV18 and TRBJ1-1, with D uncertain. The germline gives CDR1 KGHSH, CDR2 LQKENI. The V end lost 4 bases, the J end lost 0 bases, and 9 bases lay between the germline ends. The CDR3 extends over 14 amino acids. CDR3 region: CASSHYSMNTEAFF. The CDR3 DNA sequence: TGTGCCAGCTCACATTACAGTATGAACACTGAAGCTTTCTTT.

The genes are TRBV10-3 and TRBJ2-7, with 9 bases lining up with TRBD2. Germline loops: CDR1 ENHRY, CDR2 SYGVKD. This CDR3 comprises 15 residues. After removal of 0 bases from V and 3 bases from J, the junction contained 3 bases not matched to a gene. In DNA form, the CDR3 reads TGTGCCATCAGTGAGTCGGGGACTAGCAGCTACGAGCAGTACTTC. Its protein is CAISESGTSSYEQYF.